This T cell receptor beta chain was profiled in a study of T cell responses to AZD1222 COVID-19 vaccine. Germline V gene lookup returns CDR1 MRHNA and CDR2 SNTAGT. Losses at the gene ends were 5 bases for V and 8 bases for J; bases not matched to a gene: 11. The CDR3 is made up of 14 amino acids. This table comes from immunoSEQ multiplex PCR, and its TCRdb copy is limited to in-frame clones, with some not included. The sample records some 150,000 clones, roughly nine tenths being singletons. The chain couples TRBV6-4 to TRBJ1-2; TRBD1 aligns across 7 bases. Sequencing was performed on peripheral blood, taken on day 0 of AZD1222 vaccination. The sequence came from an adult in good health. This CDR3 reads CASSTGTAGRGYTF. CDR3 coding DNA: TGTGCCAGCAGTACCGGGACAGCCGGAAGGGGCTACACCTTC.